This TCR beta chain is drawn from a study of PD-1 blockade in mismatch repair-deficient tumors. Germline-derived CDR1 and CDR2 are LNHNV and YYDKDF (reference sequence). Trimming took off 3 bases at V and 8 bases at J, with 18 bases between the two ends. There are 15 residues in the CDR3. Sequenced by immunoSEQ multiplex PCR; TCRdb stores in-frame clones only, minus some. In the table there are about 110,000 clones, around three quarters of which are singletons. The sample in question was peripheral blood, obtained just over 59 weeks after starting pembrolizumab. V gene TRBV15 combines with J gene TRBJ2-3; unclear D gene. This TCR derives from an adult with mismatch repair-deficient cancer. Here the CDR3 reads CATSSTGLGIGTQYF. DNA for the CDR3: TGTGCCACCAGCAGCACCGGTCTAGGGATTGGTACGCAGTATTTT.